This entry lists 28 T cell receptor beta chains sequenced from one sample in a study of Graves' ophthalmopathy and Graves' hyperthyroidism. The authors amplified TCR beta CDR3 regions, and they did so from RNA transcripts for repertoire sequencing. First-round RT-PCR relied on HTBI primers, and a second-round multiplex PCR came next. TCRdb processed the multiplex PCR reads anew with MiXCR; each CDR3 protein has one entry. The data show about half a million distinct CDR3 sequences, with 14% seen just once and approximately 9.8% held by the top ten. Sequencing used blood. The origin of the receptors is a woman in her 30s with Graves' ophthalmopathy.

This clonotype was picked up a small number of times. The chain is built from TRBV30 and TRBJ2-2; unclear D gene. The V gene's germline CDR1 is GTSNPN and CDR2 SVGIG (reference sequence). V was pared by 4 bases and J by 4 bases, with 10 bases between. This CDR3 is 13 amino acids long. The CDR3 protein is CAWMKVPTGELFF. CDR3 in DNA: TGTGCCTGGATGAAGGTCCCCACCGGGGAGCTGTTTTTT. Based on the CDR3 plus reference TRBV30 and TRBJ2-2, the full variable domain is SQTIHQWPATLVQPVGSPLSLECTVEGTSNPNLYWYRQAAGRGLQLLFYSVGIGQISSEVPQNLSASRPQDRQFILSSKKLLLSDSGFYLCAWMKVPTGELFFGEGSRLTVL.

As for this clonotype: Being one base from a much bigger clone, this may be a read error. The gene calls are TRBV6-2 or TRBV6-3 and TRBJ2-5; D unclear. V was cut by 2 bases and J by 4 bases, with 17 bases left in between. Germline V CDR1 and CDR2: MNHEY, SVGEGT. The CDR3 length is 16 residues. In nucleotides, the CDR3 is TGTGCCAGCAGTTACGATTCATGGTCTTTACGAGAGACCCAGTACTTC. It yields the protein CASSYDSWSLRETQYF.

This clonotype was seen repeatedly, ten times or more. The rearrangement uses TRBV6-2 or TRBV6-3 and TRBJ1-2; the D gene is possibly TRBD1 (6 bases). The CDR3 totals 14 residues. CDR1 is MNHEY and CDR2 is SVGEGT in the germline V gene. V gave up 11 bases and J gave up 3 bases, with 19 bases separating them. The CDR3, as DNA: TGTGCCGCACGGTTACCGGGACAAGACTATGGCTACACCTTC. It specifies CAARLPGQDYGYTF.

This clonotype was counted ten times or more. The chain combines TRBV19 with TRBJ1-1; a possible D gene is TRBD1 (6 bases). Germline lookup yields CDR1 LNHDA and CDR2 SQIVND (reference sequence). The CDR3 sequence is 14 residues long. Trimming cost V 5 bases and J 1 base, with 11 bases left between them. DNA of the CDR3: TGTGCCAGTAGTGTCCCCAGGGGGAACACTGAAGCTTTCTTT. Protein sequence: CASSVPRGNTEAFF.

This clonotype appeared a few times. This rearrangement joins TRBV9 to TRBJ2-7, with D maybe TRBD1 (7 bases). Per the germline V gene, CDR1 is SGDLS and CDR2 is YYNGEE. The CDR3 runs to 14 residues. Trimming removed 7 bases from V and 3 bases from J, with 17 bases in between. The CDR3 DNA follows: TGTGCCAGCGGGCCATCAGGGGGGAACTACGAGCAGTACTTC. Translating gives CASGPSGGNYEQYF. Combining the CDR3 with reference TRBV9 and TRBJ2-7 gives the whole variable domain DSGVTQTPKHLITATGQRVTLRCSPRSGDLSVYWYQQSLDQGLQFLIQYYNGEERAKGNILERFSAQQFPDLHSELNLSSLELGDSALYFCASGPSGGNYEQYFGPGTRLTVT.

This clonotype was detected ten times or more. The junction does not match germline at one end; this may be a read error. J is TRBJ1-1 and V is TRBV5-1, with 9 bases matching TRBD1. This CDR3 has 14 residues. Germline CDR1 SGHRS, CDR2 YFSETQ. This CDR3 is CASSLGQGITEAFF. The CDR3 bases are TGTGCCAGCAGCTTAGGACAGGGGATCACTGAAGCTTTCTTT. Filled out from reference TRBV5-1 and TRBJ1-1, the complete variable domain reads KAGVTQTPRYLIKTRGQQVTLSCSPISGHRSVSWYQQTPGQGLQFLFEYFSETQRNKGNFPGRFSGRQFSNSRSEMNVSTLELGDSALYLCASSLGQGITEAFFGQGTRLTVV.

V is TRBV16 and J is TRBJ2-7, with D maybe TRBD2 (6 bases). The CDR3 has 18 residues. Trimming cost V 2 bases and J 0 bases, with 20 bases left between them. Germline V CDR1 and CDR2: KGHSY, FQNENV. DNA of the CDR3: TGTGCCAGCAGCCAAGGAGGGAGTATGGGCAGGAGCTCCTACGAGCAGTACTTC. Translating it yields CASSQGGSMGRSSYEQYF.

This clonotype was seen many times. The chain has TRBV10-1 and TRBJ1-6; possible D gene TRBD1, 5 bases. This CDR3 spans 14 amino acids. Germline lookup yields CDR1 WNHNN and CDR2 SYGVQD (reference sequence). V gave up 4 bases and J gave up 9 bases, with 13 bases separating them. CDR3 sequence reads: CASSVRVDGSPLHF. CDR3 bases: TGCGCCAGCAGTGTCAGGGTTGATGGTTCACCCCTCCACTTT.

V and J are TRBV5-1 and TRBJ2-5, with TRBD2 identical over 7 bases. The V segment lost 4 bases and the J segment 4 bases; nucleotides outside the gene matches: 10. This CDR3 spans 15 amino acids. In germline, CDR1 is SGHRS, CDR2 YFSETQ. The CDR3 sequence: CASSPGTQRGETQYF. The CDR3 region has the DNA TGCGCCAGCAGCCCCGGAACTCAGCGGGGAGAGACCCAGTACTTC.

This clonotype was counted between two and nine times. The CDR3 nucleotides are TGTGCCAGCAGCCGCGCCTTCTCCTACGAGCAGTACTTC. Amino acid sequence: CASSRAFSYEQYF. This chain uses TRBV13 with TRBJ2-7; D ambiguous. Germline V gene data show CDR1 as PRHDT and CDR2 as FYEKMQ (reference sequence). V was shortened by 5 bases and J by 0 bases, with 8 bases between the two germline ends. This CDR3 is built from 13 residues.

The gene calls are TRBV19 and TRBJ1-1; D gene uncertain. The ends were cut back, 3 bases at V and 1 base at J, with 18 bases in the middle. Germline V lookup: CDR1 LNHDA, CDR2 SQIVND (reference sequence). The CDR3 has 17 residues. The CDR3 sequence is CASSIPGYSIANTEAFF. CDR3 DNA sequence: TGTGCCAGTAGTATTCCGGGTTACAGTATTGCGAACACTGAAGCTTTCTTT.

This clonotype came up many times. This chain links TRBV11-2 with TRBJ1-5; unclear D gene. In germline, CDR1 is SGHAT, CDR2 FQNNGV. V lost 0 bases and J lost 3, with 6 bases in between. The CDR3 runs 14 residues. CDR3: CASSLDTVNQPQHF. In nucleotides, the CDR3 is TGTGCCAGCAGCTTAGATACAGTCAATCAGCCCCAGCATTTT.

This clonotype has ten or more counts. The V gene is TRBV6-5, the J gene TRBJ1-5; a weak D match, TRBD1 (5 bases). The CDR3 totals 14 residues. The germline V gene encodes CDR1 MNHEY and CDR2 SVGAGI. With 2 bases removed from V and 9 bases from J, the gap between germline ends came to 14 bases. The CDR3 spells CASSYDSSLGPQHF. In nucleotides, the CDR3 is TGTGCCAGCAGTTACGACAGTTCCCTTGGGCCCCAGCATTTT.

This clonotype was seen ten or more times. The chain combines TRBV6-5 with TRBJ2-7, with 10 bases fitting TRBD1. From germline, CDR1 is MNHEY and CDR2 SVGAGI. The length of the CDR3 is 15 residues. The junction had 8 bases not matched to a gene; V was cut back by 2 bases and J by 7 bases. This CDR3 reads CASSYKGTGDREQYF. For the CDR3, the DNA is TGTGCCAGCAGTTACAAAGGGACAGGGGATCGAGAGCAGTACTTC.

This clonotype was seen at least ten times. DNA for the CDR3: TGTGCCAGCAGCCAGGACGGGATGGGAGCGCCCCAGCATTTT. This encodes CASSQDGMGAPQHF. The chain is built from TRBV4-2 and TRBJ1-5; D ambiguous. The CDR3 is made up of 14 amino acids. The V end lost 3 bases, the J end lost 9 bases, and 15 bases lay between the germline ends. Germline V lookup: CDR1 LGHNA, CDR2 YNFKEQ.

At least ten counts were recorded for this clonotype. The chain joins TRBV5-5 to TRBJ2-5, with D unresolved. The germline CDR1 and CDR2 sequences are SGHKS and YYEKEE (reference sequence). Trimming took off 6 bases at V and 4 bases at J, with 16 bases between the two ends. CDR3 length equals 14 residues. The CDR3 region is CASIRFTVTETQYF. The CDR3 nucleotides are TGTGCCAGCATCCGCTTCACGGTCACAGAGACCCAGTACTTC.

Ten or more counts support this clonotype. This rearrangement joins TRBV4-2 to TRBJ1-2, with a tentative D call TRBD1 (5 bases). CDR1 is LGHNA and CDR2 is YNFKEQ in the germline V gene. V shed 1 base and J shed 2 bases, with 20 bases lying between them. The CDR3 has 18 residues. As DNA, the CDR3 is TGTGCCAGCAGCCAAGGGTGGCCCAGGGACCGGGCCAACTATGGCTACACCTTC. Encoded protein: CASSQGWPRDRANYGYTF.

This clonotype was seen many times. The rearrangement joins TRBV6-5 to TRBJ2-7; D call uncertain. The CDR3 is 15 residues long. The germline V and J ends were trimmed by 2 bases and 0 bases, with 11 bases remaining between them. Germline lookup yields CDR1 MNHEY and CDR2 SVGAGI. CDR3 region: CASSYGPGRSYEQYF. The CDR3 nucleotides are TGTGCCAGCAGTTACGGGCCAGGCCGCTCCTACGAGCAGTACTTC.

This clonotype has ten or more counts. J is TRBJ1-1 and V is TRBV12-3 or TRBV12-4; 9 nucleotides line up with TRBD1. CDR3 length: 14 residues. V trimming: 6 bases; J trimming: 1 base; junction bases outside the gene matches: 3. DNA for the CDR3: TGTGCCAGCAGCGGGACAGGGTGGAACACTGAAGCTTTCTTT. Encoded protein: CASSGTGWNTEAFF.

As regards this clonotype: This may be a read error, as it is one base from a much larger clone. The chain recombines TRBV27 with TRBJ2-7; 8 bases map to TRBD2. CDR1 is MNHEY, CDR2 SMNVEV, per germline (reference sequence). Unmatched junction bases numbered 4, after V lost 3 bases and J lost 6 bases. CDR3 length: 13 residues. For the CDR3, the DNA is TGTGCCAGCAGTTTCGGGCGGGGGGTCGAGCAGTACTTC. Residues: CASSFGRGVEQYF.

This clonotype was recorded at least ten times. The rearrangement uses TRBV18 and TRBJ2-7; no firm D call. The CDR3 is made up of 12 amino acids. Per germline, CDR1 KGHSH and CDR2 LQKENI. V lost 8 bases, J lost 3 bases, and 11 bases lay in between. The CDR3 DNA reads TGTGCCAGCAGTCCGGGTTACTACGAGCAGTACTTC. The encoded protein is CASSPGYYEQYF.

CDR3 protein: CASSYGVRAFF. The DNA of the CDR3 is TGTGCCAGCAGTTACGGAGTCCGAGCTTTCTTT. V gene TRBV6-2 or TRBV6-3 combines with J gene TRBJ1-1; D gene ambiguous. The CDR3 length is 11 residues. The germline V and J ends were trimmed by 2 bases and 10 bases, with 8 bases remaining between them. CDR1 is MNHEY, CDR2 SVGEGT, per germline.

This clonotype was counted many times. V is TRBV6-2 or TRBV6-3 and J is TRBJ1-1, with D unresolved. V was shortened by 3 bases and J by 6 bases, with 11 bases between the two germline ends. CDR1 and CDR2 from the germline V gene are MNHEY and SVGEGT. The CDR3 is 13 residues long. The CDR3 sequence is CASSYLGRAEAFF. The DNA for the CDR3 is TGTGCCAGCAGTTATTTGGGTAGGGCTGAAGCTTTCTTT.

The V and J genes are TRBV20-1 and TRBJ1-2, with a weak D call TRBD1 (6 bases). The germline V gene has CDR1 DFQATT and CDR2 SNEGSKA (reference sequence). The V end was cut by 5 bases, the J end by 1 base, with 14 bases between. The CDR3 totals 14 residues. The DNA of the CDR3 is TGCAGTGCTCCTTCACAGGGTCATAACTATGGCTACACCTTC. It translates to CSAPSQGHNYGYTF.

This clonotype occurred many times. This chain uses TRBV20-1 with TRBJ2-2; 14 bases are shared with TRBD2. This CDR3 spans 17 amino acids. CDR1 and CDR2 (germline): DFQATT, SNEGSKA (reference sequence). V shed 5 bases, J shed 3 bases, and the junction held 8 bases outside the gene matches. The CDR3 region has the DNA TGCAGTGCTGACTCAAGACTAGCGGGGGGGCACACCGGGGAGCTGTTTTTT. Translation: CSADSRLAGGHTGELFF.

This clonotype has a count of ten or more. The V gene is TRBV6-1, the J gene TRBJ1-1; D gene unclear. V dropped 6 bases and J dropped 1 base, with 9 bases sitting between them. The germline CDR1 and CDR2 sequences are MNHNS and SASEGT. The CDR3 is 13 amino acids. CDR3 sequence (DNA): TGTGCCAGCAGGACGGACGGGAACACTGAAGCTTTCTTT. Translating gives CASRTDGNTEAFF.

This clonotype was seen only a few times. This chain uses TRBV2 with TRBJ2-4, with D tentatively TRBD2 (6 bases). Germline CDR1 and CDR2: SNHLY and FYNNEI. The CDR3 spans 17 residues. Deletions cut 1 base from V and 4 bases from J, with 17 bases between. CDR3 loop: CASSEGAKASDKNIQYF. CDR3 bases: TGTGCCAGCAGTGAAGGGGCTAAGGCTAGCGATAAAAACATTCAGTACTTC.

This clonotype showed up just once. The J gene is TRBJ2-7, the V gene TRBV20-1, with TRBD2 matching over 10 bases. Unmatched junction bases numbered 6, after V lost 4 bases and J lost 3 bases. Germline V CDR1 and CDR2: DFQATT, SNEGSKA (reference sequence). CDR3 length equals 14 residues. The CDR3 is CSAMRLAGDYEQYF. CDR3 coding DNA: TGCAGTGCTATGCGGCTAGCGGGAGACTACGAGCAGTACTTC.